Many counts were recorded for the clone carrying this T cell receptor (beta chain). This sample was taken from a study of regulatory T cells in long-lasting Graves disease. Time point specified: persistent/refractory GD, antithyroid drugs over 5 years with positive TRAb. Generation of the TCR library employed RNA extracted from PBMCs. This CDR3 comprises 14 residues. V was shortened by 2 bases and J by 1 base, with 8 bases between the two germline ends. The germline gives CDR1 SGHTA, CDR2 FQGTGA. Construction of TCR beta libraries relied on iRepertoire HTBI primers and on Arm-PCR targeting CDR3 regions. TCRdb ran MiXCR on the multiplex PCR reads and lists one entry per CDR3 protein. Of roughly 430,000 distinct CDR3 sequences listed, 20% to 25% are singletons.

The sequence was obtained from a female donor with Graves disease. Sequencing used peripheral blood mononuclear cells (PBMCs), obtained when the disease was refractory, from a patient treated with antithyroid drugs. The chain recombines TRBV7-3 with TRBJ2-5; no clear D. The CDR3 bases are TGTGCCAGCAGCTTACGTCCCTTCCAAGAGACCCAGTACTTC. It yields the protein CASSLRPFQETQYF.